This TCR beta chain originates from a study of T-cell reconstitution after alpha-beta-depleted transplantation in children. Unique molecular identifiers were used in preparing the TCRbeta library. TCRdb re-derived calls from the PCR reads in MiXCR, one entry per CDR3 protein. The sample lists around 15,000 distinct CDR3 sequences; roughly 8.2% were seen once. The sample holds many counts of this clonotype. The antigen is not known. Study conclusions and caveats: A year had passed since transplant, and T-cell counts and diversity by then came mostly from newly produced T cells.

This sequence was found in a boy under two years old who had a stem cell transplant for Wiskott-Aldrich syndrome, so the T cells may come from the graft donor. The starting material was PBMCs, mostly from graft donor cells, obtained 60 days after TCRalphabeta/CD19-depleted stem cell transplant.

The CDR3 sequence is CASSLSNSGANVLTF. Written as DNA, the CDR3 is TGTGCCAGCAGTTTAAGTAACTCTGGGGCCAACGTCCTGACTTTC. The V call is TRBV12-3 or TRBV12-4, the J call TRBJ2-6; no reliable D call. The CDR3 has 15 amino acids. Trimming stripped 2 bases from V and 0 bases from J, with 5 bases between.